The present T cell receptor beta chain was sequenced within a study of blood T cell repertoires in COVID-19. The CDR3 runs to 15 residues. V dropped 0 bases and J dropped 5; count of bases not matched to a gene: 2. From germline, CDR1 is PRHDT and CDR2 FYEKMQ (reference sequence). This table comes from immunoSEQ multiplex PCR, and its TCRdb copy is limited to in-frame clones, with some not included. Of 300,000 to 400,000 clones in the sample, roughly 89% were seen once. The chain joins TRBV13 to TRBJ2-1, with TRBD2 identical over 9 bases. The material sequenced was peripheral blood. The clonotype originates from a woman between 18 and 29 years old who had recovered from COVID-19. The CDR3 is CASSLGAGGNNEQFF. Here the CDR3 DNA reads TGTGCCAGCAGCTTAGGGGCGGGAGGGAACAATGAGCAGTTCTTC.